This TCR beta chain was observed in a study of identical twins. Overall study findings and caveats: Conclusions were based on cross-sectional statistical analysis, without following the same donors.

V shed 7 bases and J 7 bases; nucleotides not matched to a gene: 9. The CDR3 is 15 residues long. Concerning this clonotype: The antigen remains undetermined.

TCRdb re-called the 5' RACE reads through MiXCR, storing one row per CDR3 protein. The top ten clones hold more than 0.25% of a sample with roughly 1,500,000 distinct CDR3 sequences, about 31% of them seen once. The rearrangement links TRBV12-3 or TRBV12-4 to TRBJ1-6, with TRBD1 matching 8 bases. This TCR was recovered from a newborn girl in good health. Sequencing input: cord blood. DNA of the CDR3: TGTGCCAGCACTCGTGACAGGGGAGAAAATTCACCCCTCCACTTT. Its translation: CASTRDRGENSPLHF.